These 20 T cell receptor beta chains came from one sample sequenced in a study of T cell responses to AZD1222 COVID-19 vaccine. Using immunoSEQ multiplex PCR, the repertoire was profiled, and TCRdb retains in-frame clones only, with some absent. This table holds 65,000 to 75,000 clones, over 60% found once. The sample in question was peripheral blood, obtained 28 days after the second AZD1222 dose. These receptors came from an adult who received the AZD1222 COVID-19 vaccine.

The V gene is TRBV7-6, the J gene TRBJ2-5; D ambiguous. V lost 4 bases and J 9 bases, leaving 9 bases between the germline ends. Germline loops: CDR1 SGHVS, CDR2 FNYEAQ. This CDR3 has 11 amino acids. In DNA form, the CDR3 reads TGTGCCAGCAGCTCCCAGGTGGCCCAGTACTTC. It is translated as CASSSQVAQYF.

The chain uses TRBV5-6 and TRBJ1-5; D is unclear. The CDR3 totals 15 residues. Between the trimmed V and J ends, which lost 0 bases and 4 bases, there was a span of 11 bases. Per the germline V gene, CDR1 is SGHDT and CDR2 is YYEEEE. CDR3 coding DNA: TGTGCCAGCAGCTTGGGGGTATCGGCAAATCAGCCCCAGCATTTT. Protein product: CASSLGVSANQPQHF.

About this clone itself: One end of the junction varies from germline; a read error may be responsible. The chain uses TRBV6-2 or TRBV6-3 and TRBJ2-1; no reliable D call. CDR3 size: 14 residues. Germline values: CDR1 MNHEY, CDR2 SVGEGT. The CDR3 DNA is TGTGCCAGCAGTTACCTCAGCTCCCACAATGAGCAGTTCTTC. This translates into CASSYLSSHNEQFF.

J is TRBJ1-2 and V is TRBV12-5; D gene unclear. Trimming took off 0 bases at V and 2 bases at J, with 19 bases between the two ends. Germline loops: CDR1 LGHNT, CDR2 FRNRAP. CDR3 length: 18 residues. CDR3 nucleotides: TGTGCTAGTGGTTTGGTACATCCCGGGGAACAGAGGAACTATGGCTACACCTTC. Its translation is CASGLVHPGEQRNYGYTF.

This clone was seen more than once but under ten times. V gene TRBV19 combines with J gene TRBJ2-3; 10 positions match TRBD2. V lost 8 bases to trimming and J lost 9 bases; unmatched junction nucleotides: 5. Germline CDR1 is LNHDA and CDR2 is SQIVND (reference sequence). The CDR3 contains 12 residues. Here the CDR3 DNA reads TGTGCCAGTGGAACTAGCGGGGTCACGCAGTATTTT. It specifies CASGTSGVTQYF. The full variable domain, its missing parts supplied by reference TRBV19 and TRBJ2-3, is DGGITQSPKYLFRKEGQNVTLSCEQNLNHDAMYWYRQDPGQGLRLIYYSQIVNDFQKGDIAEGYSVSREKKESFPLTVTSAQKNPTAFYLCASGTSGVTQYFGPGTRLTVL.

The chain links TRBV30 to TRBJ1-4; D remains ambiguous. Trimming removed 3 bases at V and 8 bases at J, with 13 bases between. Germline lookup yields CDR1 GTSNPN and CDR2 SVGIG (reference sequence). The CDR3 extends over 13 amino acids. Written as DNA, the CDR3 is TGTGCCTGGAGCCGGGAACCGGGGGAAAAACTGTTTTTT. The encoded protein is CAWSREPGEKLFF. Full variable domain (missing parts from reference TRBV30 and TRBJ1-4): SQTIHQWPATLVQPVGSPLSLECTVEGTSNPNLYWYRQAAGRGLQLLFYSVGIGQISSEVPQNLSASRPQDRQFILSSKKLLLSDSGFYLCAWSREPGEKLFFGSGTQLSVL.

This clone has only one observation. DNA for the CDR3: TGTGCCAGCAGCTCCACCGACAGAAAAGAGACCCAGTACTTC. This sequence encodes CASSSTDRKETQYF. The chain uses TRBV11-2 and TRBJ2-5; tentative D call: TRBD1 (5 bases). The V gene lost 4 bases and the J gene lost 3 bases, with 12 bases spanning the gap. CDR3 size: 14 residues. Looked up from germline, CDR1 is SGHAT and CDR2 is FQNNGV.

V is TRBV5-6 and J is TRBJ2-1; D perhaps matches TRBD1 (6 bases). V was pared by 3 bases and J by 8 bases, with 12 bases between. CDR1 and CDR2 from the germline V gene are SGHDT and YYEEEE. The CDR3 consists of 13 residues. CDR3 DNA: TGTGCCAGCAGCTACTACAGGGACGATGAGCAGTTCTTC. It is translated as CASSYYRDDEQFF.

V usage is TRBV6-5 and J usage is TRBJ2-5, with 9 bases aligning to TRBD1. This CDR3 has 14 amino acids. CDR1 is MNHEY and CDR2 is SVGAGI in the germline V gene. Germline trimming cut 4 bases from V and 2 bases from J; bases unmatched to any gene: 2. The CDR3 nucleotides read TGTGCCAGCAGTTTCGGACAGGGGCAAGAGACCCAGTACTTC. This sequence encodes CASSFGQGQETQYF.

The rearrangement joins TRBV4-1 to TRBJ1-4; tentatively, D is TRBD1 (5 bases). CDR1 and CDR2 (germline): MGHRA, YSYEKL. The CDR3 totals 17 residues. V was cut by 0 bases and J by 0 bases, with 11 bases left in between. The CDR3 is CASSQEGRVTTNEKLFF. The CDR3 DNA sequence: TGCGCCAGCAGCCAAGAGGGCAGGGTAACAACTAATGAAAAACTGTTTTTT.

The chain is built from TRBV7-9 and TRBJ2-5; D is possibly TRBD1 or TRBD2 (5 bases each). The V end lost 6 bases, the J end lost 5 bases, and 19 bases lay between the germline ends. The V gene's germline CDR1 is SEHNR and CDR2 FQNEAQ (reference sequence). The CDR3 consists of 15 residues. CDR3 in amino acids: CASSFGFQGVETQYF. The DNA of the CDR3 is TGTGCCAGCAGTTTCGGGTTTCAGGGAGTGGAGACCCAGTACTTC.

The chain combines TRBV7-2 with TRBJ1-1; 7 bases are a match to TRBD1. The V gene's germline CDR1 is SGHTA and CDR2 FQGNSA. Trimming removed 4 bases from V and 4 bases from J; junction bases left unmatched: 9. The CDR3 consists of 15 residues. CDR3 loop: CASSSQGQSGTEAFF. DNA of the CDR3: TGTGCCAGCAGCTCGCAGGGACAGTCGGGCACTGAAGCTTTCTTT.

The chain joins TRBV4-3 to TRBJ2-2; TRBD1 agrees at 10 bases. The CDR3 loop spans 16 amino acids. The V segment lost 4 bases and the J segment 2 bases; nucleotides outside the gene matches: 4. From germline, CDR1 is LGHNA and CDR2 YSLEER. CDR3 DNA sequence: TGCGCCAGCAGCCTTGGACAGGGGGATAACACCGGGGAGCTGTTTTTT. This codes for CASSLGQGDNTGELFF.

In nucleotides, the CDR3 is TGTGCCAGCAGTCTAGGCGGGACAGGGACGGAGACCCAGTACTTC. As protein: CASSLGGTGTETQYF. The J gene is TRBJ2-5, the V gene TRBV6-2 or TRBV6-3; TRBD1 agrees at 9 bases. Trimming removed 5 bases from V and 5 bases from J; junction bases left unmatched: 9. Germline loops: CDR1 MNHEY, CDR2 SVGEGT. This CDR3 has 15 residues.

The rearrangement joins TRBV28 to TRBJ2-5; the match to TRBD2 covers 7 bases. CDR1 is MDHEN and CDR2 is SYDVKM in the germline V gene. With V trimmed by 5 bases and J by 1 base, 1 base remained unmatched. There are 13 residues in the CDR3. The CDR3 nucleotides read TGTGCCAGCAGTAGACTAGCCCAAGAGACCCAGTACTTC. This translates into CASSRLAQETQYF.

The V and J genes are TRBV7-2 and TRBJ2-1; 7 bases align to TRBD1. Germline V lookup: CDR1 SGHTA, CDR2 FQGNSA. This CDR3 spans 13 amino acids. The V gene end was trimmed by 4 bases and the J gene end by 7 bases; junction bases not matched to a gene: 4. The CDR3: CASSSGQLNEQFF. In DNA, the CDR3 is TGTGCCAGCAGCTCGGGACAGCTAAATGAGCAGTTCTTC.

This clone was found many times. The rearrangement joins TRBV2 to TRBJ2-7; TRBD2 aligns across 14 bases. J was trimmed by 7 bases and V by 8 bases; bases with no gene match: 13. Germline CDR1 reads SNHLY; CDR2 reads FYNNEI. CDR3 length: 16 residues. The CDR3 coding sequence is TGTGCCAGCCAGACATCGGGACTAGCGGGAGTGGGAGAGCAGTACTTC. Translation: CASQTSGLAGVGEQYF.

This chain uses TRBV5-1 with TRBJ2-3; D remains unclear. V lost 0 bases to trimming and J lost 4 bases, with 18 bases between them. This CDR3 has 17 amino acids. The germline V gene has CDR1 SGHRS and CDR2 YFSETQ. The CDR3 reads CASSLGQVLAQADTQYF. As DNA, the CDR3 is TGCGCCAGCAGCTTGGGTCAGGTGTTGGCTCAGGCAGATACGCAGTATTTT. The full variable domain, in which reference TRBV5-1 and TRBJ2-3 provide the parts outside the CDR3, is KAGVTQTPRYLIKTRGQQVTLSCSPISGHRSVSWYQQTPGQGLQFLFEYFSETQRNKGNFPGRFSGRQFSNSRSEMNVSTLELGDSALYLCASSLGQVLAQADTQYFGPGTRLTVL.

The DNA of the CDR3 is TGTGCAAGTCGCCCCAGACTAGCGGGGAGTGAGCAGTTCTTC. Its protein product is CASRPRLAGSEQFF. The rearrangement joins TRBV12-2 to TRBJ2-1; TRBD2, as called in the table, went unchecked against the DNA. TRBV12-2 is assigned pseudogene status. The CDR3 has 14 residues.

DNA for the CDR3: TGTGCCTGGAGTGTACTGGACGGACATCAGCCCCAGCATTTT. It codes for CAWSVLDGHQPQHF. The chain links TRBV30 to TRBJ1-5; no firm D call. CDR1 and CDR2 from the germline V gene are GTSNPN and SVGIG (reference sequence). Trimming removed 0 bases from V and 5 bases from J, with 11 bases in between. This CDR3 contains 14 residues.